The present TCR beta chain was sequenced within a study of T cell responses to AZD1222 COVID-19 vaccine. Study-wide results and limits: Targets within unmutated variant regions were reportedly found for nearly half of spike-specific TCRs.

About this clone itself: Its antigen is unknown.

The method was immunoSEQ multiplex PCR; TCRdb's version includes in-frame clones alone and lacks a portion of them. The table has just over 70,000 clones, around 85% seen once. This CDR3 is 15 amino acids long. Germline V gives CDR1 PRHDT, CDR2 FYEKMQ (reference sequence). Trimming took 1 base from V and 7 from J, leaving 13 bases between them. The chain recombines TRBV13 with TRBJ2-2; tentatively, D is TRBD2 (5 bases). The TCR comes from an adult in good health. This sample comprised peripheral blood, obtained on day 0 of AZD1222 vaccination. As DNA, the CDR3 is TGTGCCAGCAGCTTAGATGGGAGAGAGAACGGGGAGCTGTTTTTT. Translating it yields CASSLDGRENGELFF.